This TCR beta chain was sequenced in a study of blood T cell repertoires in COVID-19. As for the study in general: The study drew acute and convalescent COVID-19 samples from the United States, Italy and Spain.

From germline, CDR1 is LGHDT and CDR2 YNNKEL (reference sequence). V was shortened by 1 base and J by 5 bases, with 15 bases between the two germline ends. This CDR3 has 16 residues. Source study methods: Nucleated cell number was recorded as an estimate derived from reference gene primer amplification. Sequenced by immunoSEQ multiplex PCR; TCRdb stores in-frame clones only, minus some. That table furnishes V, J and clone size, whereas the DNA furnished D and trimming. Of 230,000 or so clones in the sample, about 90% are singletons; the top ten hold 2.1%. This clone has a handful of counts. The sample consisted of peripheral blood. The clonotype comes from a woman aged 60-75 years with COVID-19, enrolled during active disease. This chain connects TRBV3-1 (or the pseudogene TRBV3-2) to TRBJ1-3; tentatively, D is TRBD1 (6 bases). The DNA of the CDR3 is TGTGCCAGCAGCCAAGTTAGGGCAGGGGCTAGAAACACCATATATTTT. As protein: CASSQVRAGARNTIYF.